The clone carrying this T cell receptor beta chain showed up just a few times. These data are taken from a study of identical twins. A template switching step contributed a universal primer site, while unique molecular identifiers were present in the cDNA. MiXCR was run by TCRdb on the 5' RACE reads, yielding one entry per CDR3 protein. The sample lists about 480,000 distinct CDR3 sequences, approximately 15% occurring once. This sample was shared with a second study, whose subject was yellow fever vaccine responses in identical twins. That source adds: The authors reported partly convergent, partly personalized vaccine responses in identical twins.

This TCR was recovered from a woman aged 18-35 years in good health. The specimen was CD4+ T cells sorted from blood.

CDR3 DNA sequence: TGTGCCAGCAGCCAAGTGATTGCGGGGTCCTACGAGCAGTACTTC. This translates into CASSQVIAGSYEQYF. V and J are TRBV16 and TRBJ2-7; a possible D gene is TRBD2 (6 bases). The V gene lost 2 bases and the J gene lost 1 base, with 12 bases spanning the gap. The CDR3 loop spans 15 amino acids. Germline-derived CDR1 and CDR2 are KGHSY and FQNENV.